This T cell receptor (beta chain) was obtained from a study of blood T cells in healthy people across ages. It was with a sample-barcoded 5' primer and a J-beta primer mix that a second PCR of roughly 7 to 12 cycles was run. MiXCR, run by TCRdb on the 5' RACE reads, gives a single entry per CDR3 protein. Counted here are over 1,300,000 distinct CDR3 sequences, approximately 59% occurring once; the ten biggest clones make up 5.5% to 8%. As regards this clonotype: What it recognizes is unknown.

Broader study findings: Naive and antigen-experienced cells were not separated, limiting conclusive comparison.

This TCR was recovered from a young man in good health. Sample: blood.

The CDR3 here is CASTENRQETQYF. CDR3 coding DNA: TGTGCCAGCACCGAAAACCGACAAGAGACCCAGTACTTC. The rearrangement uses TRBV6-6 and TRBJ2-5; D is unresolved. Germline values: CDR1 MNHNY, CDR2 SVGAGI (reference sequence). V was clipped by 7 bases and J by 2 bases, with 11 bases between them. This CDR3 spans 13 amino acids.